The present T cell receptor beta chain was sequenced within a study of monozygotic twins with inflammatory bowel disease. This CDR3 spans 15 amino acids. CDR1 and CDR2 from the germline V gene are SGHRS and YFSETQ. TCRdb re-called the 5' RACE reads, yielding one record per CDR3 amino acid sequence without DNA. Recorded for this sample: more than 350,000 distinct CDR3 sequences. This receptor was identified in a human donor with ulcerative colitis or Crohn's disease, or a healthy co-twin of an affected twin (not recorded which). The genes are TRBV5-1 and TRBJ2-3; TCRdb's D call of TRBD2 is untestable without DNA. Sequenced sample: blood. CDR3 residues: CASSLGRAQRDTQYF.